The 22 T cell receptor beta chains reported below all come from one sample, sequenced in a study of blood T cells in healthy people across ages. Through a sample-barcoded 5' primer and a J-beta primer mix, a second PCR was run for 7 to 11 cycles. One entry per CDR3 protein results from TCRdb running MiXCR on the 5' RACE reads. The table lists more than 1,000,000 distinct CDR3 sequences, less than 25% of them singletons. These sequences were also reported in another study, on T cells of mothers and their children.

The sequenced material came from blood. These receptors were obtained from a girl between 2 and 10 years old in good health.

V usage is TRBV7-9 and J usage is TRBJ2-1; no clear D gene. This CDR3 region has 12 residues. V lost 5 bases and J lost 7, with 9 bases in between. Per the germline V gene, CDR1 is SEHNR and CDR2 is FQNEAQ (reference sequence). CDR3 sequence (DNA): TGTGCCAGCAGCCCCTCATGGAATGAGCAGTTCTTC. It codes for CASSPSWNEQFF.

The chain links TRBV2 to TRBJ1-5, with a possible D match to TRBD1 (5 bases). CDR1 and CDR2 (germline): SNHLY, FYNNEI. The V and J ends lost 1 base and 4 bases respectively, with 11 bases between them. The CDR3 is 15 amino acids. The chain's CDR3 is CASSEEGTSNQPQHF. The CDR3 DNA sequence: TGTGCCAGCAGTGAAGAGGGGACTTCTAATCAGCCCCAGCATTTT.

The chain combines TRBV28 with TRBJ2-5; D ambiguous. In germline, CDR1 is MDHEN, CDR2 SYDVKM. V was shortened by 8 bases and J by 4 bases, with 11 bases between the two germline ends. The CDR3 consists of 12 residues. In nucleotides, the CDR3 is TGTGCCAGCGGATCCCTACGAGAGACCCAGTACTTC. Protein: CASGSLRETQYF.

The sample holds a few counts of this clonotype. The chain links TRBV7-2 to TRBJ1-2; TRBD1 is a possible D gene (6 bases). Trimming removed 3 bases at V and 3 bases at J, with 20 bases between. Germline V CDR1 and CDR2: SGHTA, FQGNSA. CDR3 length equals 17 residues. DNA for the CDR3: TGTGCCAGCAGCTTCTTATGGGGGCCTAGCTTTGACTATGGCTACACCTTC. Protein: CASSFLWGPSFDYGYTF.

The J gene is TRBJ2-4, the V gene TRBV12-3 or TRBV12-4; no clear D. The CDR3 is 13 amino acids. Trimming stripped 6 bases from V and 9 bases from J, with 15 bases between. As DNA, the CDR3 is TGTGCCAGCAGCGCGGACGGCGGCGTCATTCAGTACTTC. It yields the protein CASSADGGVIQYF.

This clonotype was counted between two and nine times. V is TRBV29-1 and J is TRBJ2-2; TRBD2 matches 8 bases. This CDR3 comprises 16 residues. Germline CDR1 is SQVTM and CDR2 is ANQGSEA. J was trimmed by 2 bases and V by 4 bases; bases with no gene match: 9. The CDR3 protein is CSVAGVAGLNTGELFF. CDR3 nucleotides: TGCAGCGTTGCTGGGGTAGCGGGGTTAAACACCGGGGAGCTGTTTTTT.

J is TRBJ2-1 and V is TRBV9; 7 positions match TRBD2. This CDR3 has 16 residues. The trim removed 4 bases at V and 2 bases at J, leaving 9 bases unmatched. Per the germline V gene, CDR1 is SGDLS and CDR2 is YYNGEE. The CDR3, as DNA: TGTGCCAGCAGCCCCCTCGGGGGGAGCCCCTACAATGAGCAGTTCTTC. Its translation is CASSPLGGSPYNEQFF.

This clonotype showed up just a few times. The chain couples TRBV4-3 to TRBJ2-1; 12 positions match TRBD2. Germline CDR1 and CDR2: LGHNA and YSLEER. The CDR3 contains 16 residues. Losses at the gene ends were 2 bases for V and 8 bases for J; bases not matched to a gene: 7. CDR3 region: CASSQHLAGGPDEQFF. CDR3 DNA: TGCGCCAGCAGCCAACATCTAGCGGGGGGGCCTGATGAGCAGTTCTTC.

The chain recombines TRBV7-3 with TRBJ2-1, with 11 bases lining up with TRBD2. CDR3 size: 16 residues. The ends lost 4 bases at V and 3 bases at J; junction bases unmatched: 5. The germline V gene encodes CDR1 SGHTA and CDR2 FQGTGA. CDR3 protein: CASSSSLAGGYNEQFF. The DNA for the CDR3 is TGTGCCAGCAGCTCTTCTCTAGCGGGGGGCTACAATGAGCAGTTCTTC.

The chain is built from TRBV7-2 and TRBJ2-4; 8 bases line up with TRBD2. Germline V gene lookup returns CDR1 SGHTA and CDR2 FQGNSA. The junction had 16 bases not matched to a gene; V was cut back by 5 bases and J by 1 base. The CDR3 is 19 amino acids. The chain's CDR3 is CASSRPSGGGRGAKNIQYF. CDR3 in DNA: TGTGCCAGCAGCCGACCATCGGGAGGGGGGAGGGGGGCCAAAAACATTCAGTACTTC.

In this sample, this clonotype turned up once. The J gene is TRBJ1-1, the V gene TRBV11-3; 7 bases fit TRBD1. The germline V gene has CDR1 SGHNT and CDR2 YENEEA. After removal of 1 base from V and 8 bases from J, the junction contained 13 bases not matched to a gene. CDR3 size: 16 residues. This CDR3 reads CASSLVRDSLNGEAFF. DNA for the CDR3: TGTGCCAGCAGCTTAGTCCGGGACAGCCTTAACGGGGAAGCTTTCTTT. The full variable domain, completed using reference TRBV11-3 and TRBJ1-1, is EAGVVQSPRYKIIEKKQPVAFWCNPISGHNTLYWYLQNLGQGPELLIRYENEEAVDDSQLPKDRFSAERLKGVDSTLKIQPAELGDSAVYLCASSLVRDSLNGEAFFGQGTRLTVV.

A few counts support this clonotype. For the CDR3, the DNA is TGCAGTGCTAGAGACCTATTAGCGGAAACTAGCACAGATACGCAGTATTTT. Protein sequence: CSARDLLAETSTDTQYF. The genes are TRBV20-1 and TRBJ2-3; D may be TRBD2 (6 bases). The germline CDR1 and CDR2 sequences are DFQATT and SNEGSKA (reference sequence). This CDR3 is built from 17 residues. The ends were cut back, 0 bases at V and 0 bases at J, with 16 bases in the middle.

This clonotype was observed a few times. The chain uses TRBV3-1 and TRBJ2-5; D is perhaps TRBD1 (6 bases). Between the trimmed V and J ends, which lost 4 bases and 0 bases, there was a span of 21 bases. The CDR3 sequence is 18 residues long. Germline lookup yields CDR1 LGHDT and CDR2 YNNKEL (reference sequence). CDR3 coding DNA: TGTGCCAGCAGCCTCTTATTCGGCCAGGGGCCCGACCAAGAGACCCAGTACTTC. It codes for CASSLLFGQGPDQETQYF.

Points on this clonotype: At one end the junction does not follow the germline gene, possibly because of a read error. The rearrangement links TRBV6-5 to TRBJ1-1; D might be TRBD1 (5 bases). In germline, CDR1 is MNHEY, CDR2 SVGAGI. The CDR3 spans 13 residues. CDR3 in amino acids: CASSGTVGGEASF. For the CDR3, the DNA is TGTGCCAGCAGCGGGACGGTCGGAGGTGAAGCTTCCTTT.

Concerning this clonotype: One end of the junction fails to match germline, which may point to a read error. J is TRBJ1-4 and V is TRBV7-9; no clear D. CDR1 is SEHNR, CDR2 FQNEAQ, per germline (reference sequence). There are 15 residues in the CDR3. The DNA for the CDR3 is TGTGCCTGCAGCTTAGATCCGAGTACTAATGAAAAACTGTTTTTT. It encodes CACSLDPSTNEKLFF.

In DNA form, the CDR3 reads TGTGCCAGCAGCCCCACAGCAGAATCCTACGAGCAGTACTTC. Protein product: CASSPTAESYEQYF. The rearrangement joins TRBV11-3 to TRBJ2-7; the D is unclear. Trimming shortened V by 5 bases and J by 1 base, and 12 bases separated the two germline ends. The CDR3 spans 14 residues. Germline V lookup: CDR1 SGHNT, CDR2 YENEEA.

Concerning this clonotype itself: It is likely a read error, because the conserved phenylalanine at the end of the CDR3 is missing. The chain links TRBV4-1 to TRBJ2-1; 13 positions match TRBD2. CDR1 MGHRA and CDR2 YSYEKL come from the germline V gene. The CDR3 totals 22 residues. V lost 3 bases, J lost 6 bases, and 23 bases stayed unmatched. CDR3 bases: TGCGCCAGCAGCCAGGGGGTGAGGCGGCGACAGGGGACTAGCGGGACTAGCAATGAGCAGTTCCTC. This gives the protein CASSQGVRRRQGTSGTSNEQFL.

This clonotype showed up just a few times. Without the conserved terminal phenylalanine or tryptophan, this CDR3 likely stems from a read error. The chain links TRBV29-1 to TRBJ1-2; 8 nucleotides align to TRBD1. Germline trimming cut 4 bases from V and 7 bases from J; bases unmatched to any gene: 11. Per the germline V gene, CDR1 is SQVTM and CDR2 is ANQGSEA. The CDR3 spans 14 residues. The CDR3 DNA follows: TGCAGCGTTGGGGGGTCCCGGGACAGGATTGGCTACACCCTC. Protein product: CSVGGSRDRIGYTL.

Comments on this clonotype: One junction end does not reproduce the germline sequence, and a read error may be involved. This chain connects TRBV28 to TRBJ2-7; no clear D gene. The germline CDR1 and CDR2 sequences are MDHEN and SYDVKM. The CDR3 contains 15 residues. CDR3 loop: CAGSSFGSLSYEQYF. CDR3 nucleotide sequence: TGTGCCGGCAGCTCATTTGGTAGCCTTTCCTACGAGCAGTACTTC.

This clonotype showed up just a few times. This chain joins TRBV20-1 and TRBJ1-5; 8 bases fit TRBD1. Trimming removed 3 bases from V and 6 bases from J; junction bases left unmatched: 7. The CDR3 loop spans 14 amino acids. From germline, CDR1 is DFQATT and CDR2 SNEGSKA (reference sequence). CDR3 DNA sequence: TGCAGTGCTAGCCACACAGGGGGAGGTCAGCCCCAGCATTTT. Protein sequence: CSASHTGGGQPQHF.

The rearrangement uses TRBV28 and TRBJ2-5, with D unresolved. The J call is uncertain, as TRBJ2-7 better fits the DNA end. From germline, CDR1 is MDHEN and CDR2 SYDVKM. The CDR3 length is 14 residues. CDR3 loop: CASSSYAKTYEQYF. The CDR3 bases are TGTGCCAGCAGTAGCTATGCCAAGACCTACGAGCAGTACTTC.

This clonotype was detected a few times. The chain is built from TRBV10-1 and TRBJ1-2; TRBD1 might be the D (5 bases). CDR1 WNHNN and CDR2 SYGVQD come from the germline V gene (reference sequence). This CDR3 contains 16 residues. Trimming took off 3 bases at V and 3 bases at J, with 17 bases between the two ends. CDR3 amino acids: CASSDTRGGNYYGYTF. The CDR3 DNA reads as TGCGCCAGCAGTGATACGAGGGGCGGTAACTACTATGGCTACACCTTC.